The 7 T cell receptor beta chains below come from one sample, sequenced in a study of early T cells in non-severe SARS-CoV-2 infection. TCRdb re-analysed the 5' RACE reads in MiXCR, keeping a single row per CDR3 protein. The sample has some 45,000 distinct CDR3 sequences; 5% to 6.5% are singletons. The source material was whole blood, sampled at baseline. The receptor set was obtained from an adult who was a healthcare worker with PCR-confirmed SARS-CoV-2 infection or an uninfected control (not recorded which).

This clonotype was detected ten times or more. This chain connects TRBV30 to TRBJ1-1; D is ambiguous. The ends were cut back, 1 base at V and 3 bases at J, with 0 bases in the middle. This CDR3 contains 10 residues. Germline V gene sequence: CDR1 GTSNPN, CDR2 SVGIG (reference sequence). CDR3 residues: CAWSDTEAFF. CDR3 nucleotides: TGTGCCTGGAGTGACACTGAAGCTTTCTTT.

This clonotype was recorded at least ten times. The gene calls are TRBV19 and TRBJ1-1; D uncertain. This CDR3 has 15 residues. Per germline, CDR1 LNHDA and CDR2 SQIVND (reference sequence). The germline V and J ends were trimmed by 3 bases and 1 base, with 12 bases remaining between them. In nucleotides, the CDR3 is TGTGCCAGTAGTATTAAGAGGACCGGGAACACTGAAGCTTTCTTT. This sequence encodes CASSIKRTGNTEAFF.

The sample holds a few counts of this clonotype. The gene calls are TRBV7-2 and TRBJ2-3, with 7 nucleotides matching TRBD1. This CDR3 comprises 15 residues. After removal of 4 bases from V and 3 bases from J, the junction contained 7 bases not matched to a gene. Germline assignment: CDR1 SGHTA and CDR2 FQGNSA. The CDR3 here is CASSSQGVGTDTQYF. Here the CDR3 DNA reads TGTGCCAGCAGCTCCCAGGGGGTTGGGACAGATACGCAGTATTTT.

This clonotype was counted ten times or more. The chain carries TRBV11-2 and TRBJ1-3; the match to TRBD1 covers 9 bases. With V trimmed by 5 bases and J by 1 base, 9 bases remained unmatched. The CDR3 sequence is 17 residues long. Germline-derived CDR1 and CDR2 are SGHAT and FQNNGV. CDR3 DNA sequence: TGTGCCAGCAGCACCCAGGACAGGGGAAAATCTGGAAACACCATATATTTT. This translates into CASSTQDRGKSGNTIYF.

This clonotype was seen a few times. The V gene is TRBV5-6, the J gene TRBJ2-7, with 13 bases fitting TRBD2. In germline, CDR1 is SGHDT, CDR2 YYEEEE. This CDR3 contains 15 residues. With V trimmed by 4 bases and J by 5 bases, 6 bases remained unmatched. Here the CDR3 DNA reads TGTGCCAGCAGCGAAGGGACTAGCGGGGACGACGAGCAGTACTTC. This sequence encodes CASSEGTSGDDEQYF.

The sample holds many counts of this clonotype. This chain connects TRBV7-8 to TRBJ1-6; 7 bases match TRBD1. The CDR3 loop spans 16 amino acids. Germline trimming cut 1 base from V and 7 bases from J; bases unmatched to any gene: 7. CDR1 and CDR2 from the germline V gene are SGHVS and FQNEAQ. CDR3 coding DNA: TGTGCCAGCAGCTTAGAGGCAGGGGGTTACAATTCACCCCTCCACTTT. Encoded protein: CASSLEAGGYNSPLHF.

A few counts support this clonotype. V and J are TRBV20-1 and TRBJ2-7; 7 bases agree with TRBD1. The J segment lost 7 bases and the V segment lost 5 bases, leaving 14 bases of the junction unmatched. This CDR3 spans 14 amino acids. Germline CDR1 is DFQATT and CDR2 is SNEGSKA (reference sequence). This CDR3 is CSAASDRASGEQYF. CDR3 nucleotides: TGCAGTGCTGCATCCGACAGGGCTTCGGGGGAGCAGTACTTC.